The source of this T cell receptor (beta chain) is a study of blood T cells in healthy people across ages. Germline V gives CDR1 DFQATT, CDR2 SNEGSKA (reference sequence). The CDR3 is 13 amino acids. Through a sample-barcoded 5' primer and a J-beta primer mix, a second PCR was run for roughly 7 to 11 cycles. Each CDR3 protein is one row after TCRdb ran MiXCR on the 5' RACE reads. Of about 560,000 distinct CDR3 sequences listed, roughly a quarter are singletons. This clonotype was observed a few times. Donors ranged from roughly 6 to 90 years old and were healthy Caucasians in Russia. This sample also appeared in a second study, on T cells of mothers and their children.

This clonotype originated in a boy younger than 10 in good health. Sequencing was performed on blood. This chain uses TRBV20-1 with TRBJ2-5; 10 bases agree with TRBD1. The end of the DNA is better explained by TRBJ2-7, so the J call may be wrong. This CDR3 reads CSAEGQGVNEQYF. In nucleotides, the CDR3 is TGCAGTGCTGAAGGACAGGGGGTAAACGAGCAGTACTTC.